Shown below are 20 T cell receptor beta chains from a single sample sequenced in a study of T cell responses to AZD1222 COVID-19 vaccine (dated by TCRdb to the early 2020s). The label giving this sample's time point can be read as: about 28 days (+/-7) after the second vaccine dose. The method was the immunoSEQ multiplex PCR assay. TCRdb stores this immuneACCESS table with in-frame sequences only. Part of the clones is absent; in the studies checked, under half of the shortfall reflects unresolved V genes, and no reason is known for the rest. Recorded for this sample are roughly 160,000 clones; about 91% of them occurred a single time. The ten largest clones represent roughly 1.4% of the sample. The sample here was peripheral blood, taken 28 days after the second AZD1222 dose. The receptors here all came from an adult who received the AZD1222 COVID-19 vaccine.

The chain couples TRBV29-1 to TRBJ1-2; tentative D call: TRBD1 (6 bases). Germline CDR1 reads SQVTM; CDR2 reads ANQGSEA. The CDR3 length is 14 residues. V was clipped by 3 bases and J by 2 bases, with 13 bases between them. The CDR3 nucleotides read TGCAGCGTTGACCCCAGGGGCTCAAACTATGGCTACACCTTC. Its translation is CSVDPRGSNYGYTF.

V usage is TRBV7-9 and J usage is TRBJ2-2; D is unclear. CDR3 length: 12 residues. V was pared by 4 bases and J by 8 bases, with 8 bases between. Looked up from germline, CDR1 is SEHNR and CDR2 is FQNEAQ (reference sequence). DNA for the CDR3: TGTGCCAGCAGCTCCCGTTTTGGGGAGCTGTTTTTT. The encoded protein is CASSSRFGELFF.

This clone was seen only once. The chain employs TRBV5-1 and TRBJ1-6, with TRBD1 identical over 11 bases. This CDR3 spans 14 amino acids. CDR1 and CDR2 from the germline V gene are SGHRS and YFSETQ. With V trimmed by 4 bases and J by 8 bases, 2 bases remained unmatched. Written as DNA, the CDR3 is TGCGCCAGCAGCCGGACAGGGGGCCATTCACCCCTCCACTTT. As protein: CASSRTGGHSPLHF.

This chain connects TRBV7-6 to TRBJ2-1; 9 nucleotides line up with TRBD2. V gave up 2 bases and J gave up 5 bases; unmatched junction bases: 7. From germline, CDR1 is SGHVS and CDR2 FNYEAQ. The CDR3 contains 16 residues. CDR3 region: CASSLILAGGDNEQFF. The DNA of the CDR3 is TGTGCCAGCAGCTTAATCCTGGCGGGAGGGGACAATGAGCAGTTCTTC.

The chain has TRBV4-1 and TRBJ2-1; D remains ambiguous. Per the germline V gene, CDR1 is MGHRA and CDR2 is YSYEKL. V shed 1 base and J shed 4 bases, with 11 bases lying between them. The CDR3 runs to 15 residues. CDR3 loop: CASSQGLPVYNEQFF. For the CDR3, the DNA is TGCGCCAGCAGCCAAGGACTCCCGGTTTACAATGAGCAGTTCTTC.

V usage is TRBV2 and J usage is TRBJ1-2, with no clear D. Per germline, CDR1 SNHLY and CDR2 FYNNEI. The CDR3 is made up of 13 amino acids. V gave up 1 base and J gave up 2 bases, with 5 bases separating them. The CDR3 DNA sequence: TGTGCCAGCAGTGAAGAAGCGAACTATGGCTACACCTTC. Translated: CASSEEANYGYTF. Full variable domain (rest looked up from reference TRBV2 and TRBJ1-2): EPEVTQTPSHQVTQMGQEVILRCVPISNHLYFYWYRQILGQKVEFLVSFYNNEISEKSEIFDDQFSVERPDGSNFTLKIRSTKLEDSAMYFCASSEEANYGYTFGSGTRLTVV.

The chain is built from TRBV4-2 and TRBJ2-5; no clear D. This CDR3 has 13 residues. CDR1 is LGHNA and CDR2 is YNFKEQ in the germline V gene. V lost 0 bases, J lost 4 bases, and 6 bases lay in between. In DNA, the CDR3 is TGTGCCAGCAGCCAAGAAGGAAGAGAGACCCAGTACTTC. Translated: CASSQEGRETQYF.

This chain connects TRBV10-1 to TRBJ1-2; D is unclear. Trimming took off 3 bases at V and 4 bases at J, with 9 bases between the two ends. The CDR3 has 13 amino acids. Germline CDR1 reads WNHNN; CDR2 reads SYGVQD (reference sequence). The CDR3 nucleotides read TGCGCCAGCAGTGATCACCCAGGCTATGGCTACACCTTC. As protein: CASSDHPGYGYTF.

The J gene is TRBJ1-5, the V gene TRBV4-1; TRBD1 matches 7 bases. This CDR3 comprises 15 residues. V trimming: 1 base; J trimming: 4 bases; junction bases outside the gene matches: 4. CDR1 is MGHRA and CDR2 is YSYEKL in the germline V gene. The CDR3 DNA reads as TGCGCCAGCAGCCAAGGACAGGGTTTAAATCAGCCCCAGCATTTT. This sequence encodes CASSQGQGLNQPQHF.

The chain has TRBV28 and TRBJ1-5; no clear D gene. Germline V gene data show CDR1 as MDHEN and CDR2 as SYDVKM. Trimming shortened V by 5 bases and J by 2 bases, and 16 bases separated the two germline ends. The CDR3 length is 16 residues. The CDR3 sequence is CASSPIGVMGNQPQHF. The CDR3 DNA sequence: TGTGCCAGCAGTCCCATTGGAGTTATGGGCAATCAGCCCCAGCATTTT.

The CDR3 sequence: CAWTTTGNNQPQHF. CDR3 DNA: TGTGCCTGGACTACTACAGGGAACAATCAGCCCCAGCATTTT. The V gene is TRBV30, the J gene TRBJ1-5; weak D call: TRBD1 (6 bases). With 4 bases removed from V and 3 bases from J, the gap between germline ends came to 13 bases. The length of the CDR3 is 14 residues. Germline loops: CDR1 GTSNPN, CDR2 SVGIG (reference sequence).

The chain links TRBV10-3 to TRBJ1-3, with D maybe TRBD1 (5 bases). Germline V gives CDR1 ENHRY, CDR2 SYGVKD. The V gene lost 3 bases and the J gene lost 4 bases, with 10 bases spanning the gap. This CDR3 region has 14 residues. The CDR3 DNA reads TGTGCCATCAGTGATAATAGACAGGGAAACACCATATATTTT. Its translation is CAISDNRQGNTIYF.

This chain links TRBV4-1 with TRBJ1-3; 7 nucleotides agree with TRBD1. This CDR3 has 17 residues. Unmatched junction bases numbered 9, after V lost 0 bases and J lost 4 bases. Germline V CDR1 and CDR2: MGHRA, YSYEKL. The CDR3 nucleotides read TGCGCCAGCAGCCAAGATGGGACAGCGCGTGGAGGAAACACCATATATTTT. It codes for CASSQDGTARGGNTIYF.

The genes are TRBV28 and TRBJ1-1, with D unresolved. The CDR3 consists of 11 residues. CDR1 is MDHEN and CDR2 is SYDVKM in the germline V gene. V lost 6 bases to trimming and J lost 6 bases, with 8 bases between them. CDR3 DNA sequence: TGTGCCAGCAGCTGGGAGGCTGAAGCTTTCTTT. This gives the protein CASSWEAEAFF.

The rearrangement links TRBV28 to TRBJ2-7, with no clear D. CDR3 length equals 13 residues. V dropped 6 bases and J dropped 0 bases, with 9 bases sitting between them. Germline CDR1 is MDHEN and CDR2 is SYDVKM. The CDR3 DNA reads as TGTGCCAGCAGCGACGGAAGCTCCTACGAGCAGTACTTC. Its protein is CASSDGSSYEQYF.

J is TRBJ1-2 and V is TRBV28, with 7 bases that match TRBD1. Germline V gene data show CDR1 as MDHEN and CDR2 as SYDVKM. There are 18 residues in the CDR3. The ends lost 6 bases at V and 0 bases at J; junction bases unmatched: 16. The chain's CDR3 is CASSHAPGQLEANYGYTF. The CDR3 DNA reads TGTGCCAGCAGCCACGCACCGGGACAGCTCGAGGCTAACTATGGCTACACCTTC.

The chain combines TRBV4-3 with TRBJ1-4; TRBD1 agrees at 11 bases. This CDR3 is built from 17 residues. Germline lookup yields CDR1 LGHNA and CDR2 YSLEER. The J segment lost 8 bases and the V segment lost 0 bases, leaving 8 bases of the junction unmatched. The CDR3 here is CASSQDPGQGVGEKLFF. The CDR3 DNA follows: TGCGCCAGCAGCCAAGACCCGGGACAGGGGGTGGGGGAAAAACTGTTTTTT.

V usage is TRBV6-4 and J usage is TRBJ1-1; TRBD1 matches 11 bases. The length of the CDR3 is 14 residues. The V gene's germline CDR1 is MRHNA and CDR2 SNTAGT. V gave up 6 bases and J gave up 5 bases; unmatched junction bases: 5. In DNA form, the CDR3 reads TGTGCCAGCAGCCCGGACAGGGGGCGAACTGAAGCTTTCTTT. As protein: CASSPDRGRTEAFF.

Here the CDR3 reads CASSLSLAAASYEQYF. In DNA, the CDR3 is TGTGCCAGCAGTCTTTCACTAGCGGCAGCCTCCTACGAGCAGTACTTC. The chain recombines TRBV2 with TRBJ2-7; 8 nucleotides agree with TRBD2. The length of the CDR3 is 16 residues. The V segment lost 5 bases and the J segment 0 bases; nucleotides outside the gene matches: 9. Looked up from germline, CDR1 is SNHLY and CDR2 is FYNNEI.

The chain uses TRBV4-2 and TRBJ1-1; the D gene is possibly TRBD1 (5 bases). Trimming shortened V by 1 base and J by 7 bases, and 10 bases separated the two germline ends. Germline V CDR1 and CDR2: LGHNA, YNFKEQ. The CDR3 is 13 amino acids. The CDR3 coding sequence is TGTGCCAGCAGCCAAGTAACAGGCGGTGAAGCTTTCTTT. Protein sequence: CASSQVTGGEAFF.